This T cell receptor beta chain was documented in a study of beta chain features in type 1 diabetes. Study-level background: The patient and healthy donor groups were comparable for age, gender and cell yields.

Investigators reverse transcribed all isolated RNA, so they sequenced expressed TCRB transcripts. Sequencing was performed with immunoSEQ multiplex PCR; in TCRdb, only in-frame clones are kept and a portion is missing. The top ten hold 0.015% to 0.02% of the sample, which has more than 250,000 clones, 14% seen once. One heparinised blood draw, averaging roughly 110 mL, came from each donor. This clone was seen a few times. What it binds is not known. The CDR3 is 12 amino acids. Trimming cost V 6 bases and J 10 bases, with 13 bases left between them. The germline CDR1 and CDR2 sequences are MNHEY and SMNVEV (reference sequence). The study's findings and limits: Among patients with Type 1 diabetes, TCRB CDR3s were moderately but significantly shorter in every one of the four CD4+ subsets. HLA influence on TCRB rearrangement stayed unresolved here. Junctions at VDJ sites from type 1 diabetes patients had fewer insertions and more deletions.

The chain carries TRBV27 and TRBJ2-1, with D hard to call. The clonotype comes from a young man with type 1 diabetes. The sample comprised naive CD4+ T cells from blood. Here the CDR3 DNA reads TGTGCCAGCAGCCTGGGCTATGGAGAGCAGTTCTTC. This codes for CASSLGYGEQFF.